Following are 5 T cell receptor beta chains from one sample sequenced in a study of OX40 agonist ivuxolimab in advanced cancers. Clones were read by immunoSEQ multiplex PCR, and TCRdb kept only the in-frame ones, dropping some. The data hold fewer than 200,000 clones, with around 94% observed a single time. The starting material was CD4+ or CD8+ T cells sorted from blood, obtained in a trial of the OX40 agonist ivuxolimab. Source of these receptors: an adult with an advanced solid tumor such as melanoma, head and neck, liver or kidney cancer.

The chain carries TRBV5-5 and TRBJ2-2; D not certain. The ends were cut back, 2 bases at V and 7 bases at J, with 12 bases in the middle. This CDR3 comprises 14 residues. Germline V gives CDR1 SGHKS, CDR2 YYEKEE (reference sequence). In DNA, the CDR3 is TGTGCCAGCAGCTTCATCGCGGTAGGCGGGGAGCTGTTTTTT. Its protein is CASSFIAVGGELFF.

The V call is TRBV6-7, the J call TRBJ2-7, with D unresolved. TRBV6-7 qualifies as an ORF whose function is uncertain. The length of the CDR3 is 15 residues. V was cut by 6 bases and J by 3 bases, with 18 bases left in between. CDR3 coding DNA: TGTGCCAGCAGGTCTCCTAGGGTGGCTCGCTACGAGCAGTACTTC. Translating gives CASRSPRVARYEQYF.

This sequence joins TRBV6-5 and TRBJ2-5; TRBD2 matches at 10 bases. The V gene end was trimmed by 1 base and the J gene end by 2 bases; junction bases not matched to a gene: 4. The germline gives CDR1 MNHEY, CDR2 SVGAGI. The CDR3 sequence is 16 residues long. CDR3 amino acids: CASSYYQRGGQETQYF. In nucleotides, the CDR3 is TGTGCCAGCAGTTACTACCAGCGGGGGGGACAAGAGACCCAGTACTTC.

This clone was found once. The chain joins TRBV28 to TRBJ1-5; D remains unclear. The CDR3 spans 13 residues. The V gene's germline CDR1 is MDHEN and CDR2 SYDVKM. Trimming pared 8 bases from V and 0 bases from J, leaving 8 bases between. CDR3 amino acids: CASPDISNQPQHF. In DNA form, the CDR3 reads TGTGCCAGCCCTGACATTAGCAATCAGCCCCAGCATTTT.

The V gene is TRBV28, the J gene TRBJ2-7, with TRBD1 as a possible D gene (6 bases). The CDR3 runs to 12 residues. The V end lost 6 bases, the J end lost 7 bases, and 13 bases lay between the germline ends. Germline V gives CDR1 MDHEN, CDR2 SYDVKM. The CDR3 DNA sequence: TGTGCCAGCAGCCAGGGACAATGGGAGCAGTACTTC. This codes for CASSQGQWEQYF. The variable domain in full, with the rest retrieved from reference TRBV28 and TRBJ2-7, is DVKVTQSSRYLVKRTGEKVFLECVQDMDHENMFWYRQDPGLGLRLIYFSYDVKMKEKGDIPEGYSVSREKKERFSLILESASTNQTSMYLCASSQGQWEQYFGPGTRLTVT.